The clone carrying this TCR beta chain was found many times. Its specificity is not known. These data come from a study of T cells in Graves' hyperthyroidism and ophthalmopathy. Study-wide results and caveats: The model's output predicted ophthalmopathy at a median of approximately 6.5 months prior to onset. Most thyroid clonotypes expanded above 0.001 were also detected in blood.

Regions amplified from RNA transcripts were the TCR beta CDR3 regions. First-round RT-PCR with HTBI primers amplified the TCR CDR3 region. TCRdb itself ran the multiplex PCR reads through MiXCR, one entry per CDR3 protein. The sample includes 350,000 to 400,000 distinct CDR3 sequences, roughly 20% seen only once; the top ten take roughly two fifths. V was cut by 5 bases and J by 4 bases, with 23 bases left in between. Germline CDR1 and CDR2: MNHNS and SASEGT. This CDR3 region has 17 residues. Lactation, pregnancy, other autoimmune disease or uncontrolled infection led to exclusion of patients. The clonotype was recovered from a man aged 18 to 29 with Graves' ophthalmopathy. The sequenced sample consisted of blood. The chain recombines TRBV6-1 with TRBJ1-1; D is perhaps TRBD1 (5 bases). The CDR3 region has the DNA TGTGCCAGCAGTCAGGGTACCATGCGATGGGGAGGCACTGAAGCTTTCTTT. It codes for CASSQGTMRWGGTEAFF.